This T cell receptor beta chain stems from a study of T-cell reconstitution after alpha-beta-depleted transplantation in children. The CDR3 runs 15 residues. Germline CDR1 is GTSNPN and CDR2 is SVGIG (reference sequence). The V end lost 3 bases, the J end lost 1 base, and 15 bases lay between the germline ends. Unique molecular identifiers were incorporated when the TCRbeta library was constructed. TCRdb re-derived calls from the PCR reads in MiXCR, one entry per CDR3 protein. The sample includes about 980,000 distinct CDR3 sequences, about 31% of them seen just once. This clonotype was seen more than once but under ten times.

Sequencing was performed on PBMCs, mostly from graft donor cells, taken 360 days after TCRalphabeta/CD19-depleted stem cell transplant. The rearrangement links TRBV30 to TRBJ1-1; D uncertain. The TCR was taken from a boy under three years old who had a stem cell transplant for SCID, so the T cells may come from the graft donor. The CDR3 sequence is CAWSDLWAGNTEAFF. The CDR3 DNA follows: TGTGCCTGGAGCGACCTTTGGGCGGGGAACACTGAAGCTTTCTTT.